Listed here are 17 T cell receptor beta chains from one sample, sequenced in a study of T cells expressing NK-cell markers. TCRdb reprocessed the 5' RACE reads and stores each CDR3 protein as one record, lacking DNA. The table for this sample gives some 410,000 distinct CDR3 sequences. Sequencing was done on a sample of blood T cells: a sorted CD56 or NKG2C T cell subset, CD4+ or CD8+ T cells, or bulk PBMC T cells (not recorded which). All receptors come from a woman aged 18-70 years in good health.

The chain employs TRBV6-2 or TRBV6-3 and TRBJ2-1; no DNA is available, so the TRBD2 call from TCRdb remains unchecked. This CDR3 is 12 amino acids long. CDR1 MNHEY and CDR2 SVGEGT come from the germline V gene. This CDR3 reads CASSRGTSEQFF.

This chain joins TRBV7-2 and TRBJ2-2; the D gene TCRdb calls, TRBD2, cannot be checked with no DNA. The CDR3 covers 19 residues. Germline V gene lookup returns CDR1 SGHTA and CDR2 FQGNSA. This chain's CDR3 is CASSLPRTSGRARTGELFF.

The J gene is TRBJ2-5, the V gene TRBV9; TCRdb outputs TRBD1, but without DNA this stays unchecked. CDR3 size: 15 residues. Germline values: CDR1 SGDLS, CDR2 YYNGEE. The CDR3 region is CASSNEGTEQETQYF.

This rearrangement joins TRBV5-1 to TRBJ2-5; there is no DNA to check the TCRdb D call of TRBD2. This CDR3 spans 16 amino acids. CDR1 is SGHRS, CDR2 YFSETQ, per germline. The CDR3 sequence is CASSPSGGVPAETQYF.

The CDR3 is CATSPYRAVSSYNEQFF. The chain joins TRBV15 to TRBJ2-1; TCRdb outputs TRBD1, but without DNA this stays unchecked. CDR1 is LNHNV, CDR2 YYDKDF, per germline (reference sequence). The CDR3 loop spans 17 amino acids.

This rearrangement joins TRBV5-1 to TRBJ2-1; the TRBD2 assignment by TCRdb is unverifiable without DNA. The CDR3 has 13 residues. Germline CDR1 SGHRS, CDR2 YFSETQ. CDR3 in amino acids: CASSIGSGNEQFF.

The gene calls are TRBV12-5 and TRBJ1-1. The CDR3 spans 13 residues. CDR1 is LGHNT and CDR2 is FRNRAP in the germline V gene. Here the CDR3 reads CASGPRVGTEAFF.

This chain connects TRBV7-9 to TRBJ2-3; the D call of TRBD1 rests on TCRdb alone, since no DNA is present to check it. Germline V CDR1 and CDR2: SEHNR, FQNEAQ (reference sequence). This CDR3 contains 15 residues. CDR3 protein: CASTPGGSHTDTQYF.

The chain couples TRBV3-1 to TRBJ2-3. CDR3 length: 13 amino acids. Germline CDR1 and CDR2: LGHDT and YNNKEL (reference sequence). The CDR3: CASSHEILATQYF.

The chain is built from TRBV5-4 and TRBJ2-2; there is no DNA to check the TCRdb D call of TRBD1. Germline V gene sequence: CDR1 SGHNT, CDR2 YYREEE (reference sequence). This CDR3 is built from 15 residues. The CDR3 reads CASSLATENTGELFF.

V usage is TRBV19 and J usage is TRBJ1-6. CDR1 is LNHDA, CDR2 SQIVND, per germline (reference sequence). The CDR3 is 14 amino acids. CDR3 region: CASSIAGNNSPLHF.

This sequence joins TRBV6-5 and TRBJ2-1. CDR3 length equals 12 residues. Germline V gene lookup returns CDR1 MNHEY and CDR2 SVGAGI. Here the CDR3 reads CASRPSTNEQFF.

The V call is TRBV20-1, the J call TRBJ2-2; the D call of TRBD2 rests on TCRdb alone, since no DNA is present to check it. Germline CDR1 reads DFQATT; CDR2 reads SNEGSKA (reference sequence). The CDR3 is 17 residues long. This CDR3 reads CSARDLGLAGGPGELFF.

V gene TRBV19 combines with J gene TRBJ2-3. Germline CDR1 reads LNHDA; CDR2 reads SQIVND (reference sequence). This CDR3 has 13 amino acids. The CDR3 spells CASSSTDTDTQYF.

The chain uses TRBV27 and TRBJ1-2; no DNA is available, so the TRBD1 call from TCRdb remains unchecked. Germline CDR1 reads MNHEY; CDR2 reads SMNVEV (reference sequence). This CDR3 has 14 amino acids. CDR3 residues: CASRPGTAYYGYTF.

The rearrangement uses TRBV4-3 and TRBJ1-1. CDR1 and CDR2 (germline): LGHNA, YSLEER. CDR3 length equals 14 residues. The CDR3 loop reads CASSQDRHRYEAFF.

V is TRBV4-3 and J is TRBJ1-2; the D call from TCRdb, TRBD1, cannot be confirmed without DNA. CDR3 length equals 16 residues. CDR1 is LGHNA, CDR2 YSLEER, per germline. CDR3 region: CASSQDGGAFRNGYTF.